These T cell receptor beta chains were read from a single sample in a study of shared clonotypes between healthy human individuals. Generated by immunoSEQ multiplex PCR, the TCRdb table keeps only in-frame clones and is missing some. Among around 2.5 million clones listed, roughly 93% were seen once. Sequencing was done on a sample of naive CD4+ T cells from PBMCs. These receptors were collected from a man between 18 and 35 years old in good health. Some clones in this sample may be carry-over from other donors' samples. Both conserved end residues are part of each CDR3. D genes are given only for firm matches. Clone size is shown for a subset of rows, as once, few, many or a class of expanded clone.

D gene	V gene	clone size	J gene	CDR3 DNA	CDR3 protein
.	TRBV21-1	.	TRBJ1-4	TGTGCCAGCAGCAAAGAATCGGCAAAACTGTTTTTT	CASSKESAKLFF
.	TRBV7-9	few	TRBJ1-5	TGTGCCAGCAGCCTAGGGAATCAGCCCCAGCATTTT	CASSLGNQPQHF
TRBD2	TRBV6-4	.	TRBJ2-3	TGTGCCAGCAGTGACTCTCCTAGCGGATCTGGCACAGATACGCAGTATTTT	CASSDSPSGSGTDTQYF
.	TRBV6-1	.	TRBJ1-2	TGTGCCTCTACAGGGTTCCATAGGGATGGCTACACCTTC	CASTGFHRDGYTF
TRBD1	TRBV6-4	.	TRBJ2-3	TGTGCCAGCAGTCTACAGGGGGCTGGCACAGATACGCAGTATTTT	CASSLQGAGTDTQYF
.	TRBV25-1	.	TRBJ1-3	TGTGCCAGCAGTGGATCCTCAGGGGCTAAGGCTGGAAACACCATATATTTT	CASSGSSGAKAGNTIYF
.	TRBV2	.	TRBJ2-1	TGTGCCAGCAGTGGTACCCCCACCGTCGAGCAGTTCTTC	CASSGTPTVEQFF
.	TRBV11-2	.	TRBJ1-5	TGTGCCAGCAGCTTAGCAGGGAACAATCAGCCCCAGCATTTT	CASSLAGNNQPQHF
.	TRBV27	.	TRBJ2-1	TGTGCCAGCAGTTTAGACCCCTACTACAATGAGCAGTTCTTC	CASSLDPYYNEQFF
.	TRBV19	.	TRBJ1-5	TGTGCCAGTAGCCCCCCCCCTGGGAGCGCCGGGCAGCCCCAGCATTTT	CASSPPPGSAGQPQHF
.	TRBV6-6	.	TRBJ1-2	TGTGCCAGCAGTTACTGGCAGGTCCATGGCTACACCTTC	CASSYWQVHGYTF
.	TRBV19	.	TRBJ2-1	TGTGCCAGTAGTATTCGACGGACCTACAATGAGCAGTTCTTC	CASSIRRTYNEQFF
.	TRBV6-1	.	TRBJ2-7	TGTGCCAGCAGTCCCAACAGAGGTCCCTACGAGCAGTACTTC	CASSPNRGPYEQYF
TRBD2	TRBV4-1	.	TRBJ2-1	TGCGCCAGCAGCTACACCTACACTAGCGGGACGGGTAATGAGCAGTTCTTC	CASSYTYTSGTGNEQFF
.	TRBV6-6	.	TRBJ1-2	TGTGCCAGCAGTTACTCGAATTCCCAGGAAGGCTACACCTTC	CASSYSNSQEGYTF
.	TRBV10-1	.	TRBJ2-7	TGCGCCAGCAGTGATGGCTGCTTTCGGAATGGGGGGAGCTCCTACGAGCAGTACTTC	CASSDGCFRNGGSSYEQYF